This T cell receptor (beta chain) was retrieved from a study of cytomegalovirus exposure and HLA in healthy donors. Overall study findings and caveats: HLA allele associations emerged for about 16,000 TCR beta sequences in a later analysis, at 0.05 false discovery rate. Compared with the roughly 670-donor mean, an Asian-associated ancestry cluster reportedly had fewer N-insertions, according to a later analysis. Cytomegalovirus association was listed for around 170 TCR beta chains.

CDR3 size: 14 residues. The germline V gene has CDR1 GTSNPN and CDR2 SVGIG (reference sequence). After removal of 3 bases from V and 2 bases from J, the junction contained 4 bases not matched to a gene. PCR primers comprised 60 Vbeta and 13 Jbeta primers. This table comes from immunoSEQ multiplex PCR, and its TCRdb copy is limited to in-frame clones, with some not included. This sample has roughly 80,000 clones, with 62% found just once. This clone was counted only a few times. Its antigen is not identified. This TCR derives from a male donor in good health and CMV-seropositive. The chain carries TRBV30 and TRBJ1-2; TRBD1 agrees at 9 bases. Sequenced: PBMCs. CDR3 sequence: CAWSSGQGNYGYTF. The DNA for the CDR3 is TGTGCCTGGAGCAGCGGACAGGGGAACTATGGCTACACCTTC.